This TCR beta chain was retrieved from a study of T-cell reconstitution after alpha-beta-depleted transplantation in children. Construction of the TCRbeta library involved unique molecular identifiers. Using its own MiXCR run on the PCR reads, TCRdb lists one record per CDR3 protein. The data contain about a million distinct CDR3 sequences, 25% to 35% of them singletons. Germline assignment: CDR1 MNHEY and CDR2 SVGAGI. The CDR3 is 14 amino acids. V was trimmed by 6 bases and J by 6 bases, leaving 18 bases between them. This clonotype has only a few counts. This receptor was taken from a boy under three years old who had a stem cell transplant for SCID, so the T cells may come from the graft donor. Material: PBMCs, mostly from graft donor cells, obtained 360 days after TCRalphabeta/CD19-depleted stem cell transplant. The V gene is TRBV6-5, the J gene TRBJ2-7; possibly TRBD2 for D (5 bases). CDR3 loop: CASRLTRGSPEQYF. Here the CDR3 DNA reads TGTGCCAGCAGATTAACTAGAGGGAGTCCCGAGCAGTACTTC.